These 15 T cell receptor beta chains came from one sample sequenced in a study of T cells in Graves' hyperthyroidism and ophthalmopathy. TCR beta CDR3 regions were amplified from RNA transcripts. A first-round RT-PCR of the TCR CDR3 used the HTBI primer set. TCRdb used MiXCR to reprocess the multiplex PCR reads, holding one entry per CDR3 protein. Among around 400,000 distinct CDR3 sequences listed, less than 20% were seen once. The sample comprised blood. These receptors were collected from a woman between 18 and 30 years old with Graves' hyperthyroidism that later progressed to Graves' ophthalmopathy.

The chain uses TRBV28 and TRBJ1-2, with no clear D. This CDR3 is 11 amino acids long. The V end lost 11 bases, the J end lost 4 bases, and 11 bases lay between the germline ends. CDR1 is MDHEN and CDR2 is SYDVKM in the germline V gene. The CDR3: CASYRSYGYTF. CDR3 coding DNA: TGTGCCTCCTACCGCTCCTATGGCTACACCTTC.

This clonotype was recorded a few times. The chain is built from TRBV15 and TRBJ2-7; 7 bases are shared with TRBD1. CDR1 and CDR2 (germline): LNHNV, YYDKDF (reference sequence). The V gene end was trimmed by 0 bases and the J gene end by 5 bases; junction bases not matched to a gene: 7. The CDR3 spans 15 residues. CDR3 in DNA: TGTGCCACCAGCAGAGAAGGGACAGCCGGCCACGAGCAGTACTTC. It codes for CATSREGTAGHEQYF. The variable domain in full, completed from reference TRBV15 and TRBJ2-7, reads DAMVIQNPRYQVTQFGKPVTLSCSQTLNHNVMYWYQQKSSQAPKLLFHYYDKDFNNEADTPDNFQSRRPNTSFCFLDIRSPGLGDTAMYLCATSREGTAGHEQYFGPGTRLTVT.

Only a few counts were recorded for this clonotype. J is TRBJ1-5 and V is TRBV19; a possible D gene is TRBD1 (5 bases). CDR1 and CDR2 (germline): LNHDA, SQIVND (reference sequence). The CDR3 totals 13 residues. Trimming cost V 8 bases and J 6 bases, with 14 bases left between them. In nucleotides, the CDR3 is TGTGCCAGTTCGACAGTCGAGGGTCAGCCCCAGCATTTT. The encoded protein is CASSTVEGQPQHF.

The sample holds a few counts of this clonotype. The chain has TRBV6-1 and TRBJ1-1; D gene ambiguous. V gave up 3 bases and J gave up 0 bases, with 8 bases separating them. Germline V CDR1 and CDR2: MNHNS, SASEGT. This CDR3 is built from 14 residues. The CDR3 nucleotides are TGTGCCAGCAGTGACCACCGCGTGAACACTGAAGCTTTCTTT. This sequence encodes CASSDHRVNTEAFF.

The J gene is TRBJ2-1, the V gene TRBV6-5; 7 nucleotides line up with TRBD1. This CDR3 is built from 15 residues. After removal of 2 bases from V and 4 bases from J, the junction contained 5 bases not matched to a gene. Germline CDR1 is MNHEY and CDR2 is SVGAGI. The CDR3 region has the DNA TGTGCCAGCAGTTACGACAGGGCCGTTTACAATGAGCAGTTCTTC. This encodes CASSYDRAVYNEQFF.

Comments on this clonotype: One end of the junction varies from germline; a read error may be responsible. CDR3 nucleotides: TGTGCCACCAGTGACCAGCGGGGAGATACGCAGTATTTT. It translates to CATSDQRGDTQYF. The chain carries TRBV10-3 and TRBJ2-3, with 7 bases matching TRBD2. This CDR3 is 13 amino acids long. CDR1 ENHRY and CDR2 SYGVKD come from the germline V gene.

This clonotype has just a few counts. The V and J genes are TRBV10-3 and TRBJ2-3, with D perhaps given as TRBD1 or TRBD2 (6 bases each). Germline assignment: CDR1 ENHRY and CDR2 SYGVKD. Trimming took 0 bases from V and 5 from J, leaving 12 bases between them. The CDR3 spans 15 residues. The CDR3 spells CAISESGGGRDTQYF. The CDR3 nucleotides read TGTGCCATCAGTGAGTCAGGGGGAGGTCGAGATACGCAGTATTTT.

This clonotype has just a few counts. The gene calls are TRBV2 and TRBJ1-1; the D is unclear. Trimming removed 2 bases at V and 1 base at J, with 14 bases between. The germline V gene has CDR1 SNHLY and CDR2 FYNNEI. The CDR3 contains 16 residues. The CDR3 bases are TGTGCCAGCAGTGAACTTAGTTTGATAGGGAACACTGAAGCTTTCTTT. It translates to CASSELSLIGNTEAFF.

The chain combines TRBV5-6 with TRBJ2-5, with TRBD2 matching 9 bases. There are 15 residues in the CDR3. Unmatched junction bases numbered 2, after V lost 1 base and J lost 1 base. Looked up from germline, CDR1 is SGHDT and CDR2 is YYEEEE. In nucleotides, the CDR3 is TGTGCCAGCAGCTTGCCTAGCGGGATCCAAGAGACCCAGTACTTC. Protein: CASSLPSGIQETQYF. Based on the CDR3 plus reference TRBV5-6 and TRBJ2-5, the full variable domain is DAGVTQSPTHLIKTRGQQVTLRCSPKSGHDTVSWYQQALGQGPQFIFQYYEEEERQRGNFPDRFSGHQFPNYSSELNVNALLLGDSALYLCASSLPSGIQETQYFGPGTRLLVL.

This clonotype was counted a few times. This chain connects TRBV19 to TRBJ1-1; D is unclear. The V gene lost 9 bases and the J gene lost 5 bases, with 10 bases spanning the gap. The CDR3 contains 11 residues. Germline V gene data show CDR1 as LNHDA and CDR2 as SQIVND (reference sequence). The CDR3 protein is CASNDWTEAFF. CDR3 nucleotides: TGTGCCAGCAACGACTGGACTGAAGCTTTCTTT.

Many counts were recorded for this clonotype. The rearrangement joins TRBV28 to TRBJ2-5; D is possibly TRBD2 (7 bases). The CDR3 extends over 15 amino acids. CDR1 and CDR2 (germline): MDHEN, SYDVKM. The V end was cut by 4 bases, the J end by 1 base, with 13 bases between. The DNA of the CDR3 is TGTGCCAGCAGTTCCCAAGGGGGGGGCCAAGAGACCCAGTACTTC. This sequence encodes CASSSQGGGQETQYF.

This clonotype was seen more than once but under ten times. The chain links TRBV19 to TRBJ2-3; D is unclear. Germline values: CDR1 LNHDA, CDR2 SQIVND (reference sequence). V lost 7 bases and J 4 bases, leaving 6 bases between the germline ends. The CDR3 is made up of 11 amino acids. The CDR3 sequence: CASTIADTQYF. The DNA of the CDR3 is TGTGCCAGTACTATCGCAGATACGCAGTATTTT.

This clonotype was counted many times. The CDR3 DNA reads TGTGCTAGTGGTTTGGTACTTGGGAAAGCCAAAAACATTCAGTACTTC. Residues: CASGLVLGKAKNIQYF. The chain links TRBV12-5 to TRBJ2-4; D is ambiguous. Trimming shortened V by 0 bases and J by 0 bases, and 9 bases separated the two germline ends. The CDR3 length is 16 residues. Germline V gives CDR1 LGHNT, CDR2 FRNRAP.

In its sample, this clonotype was seen many times. The rearrangement joins TRBV27 to TRBJ2-1, with 7 nucleotides matching TRBD1. The trim removed 4 bases at V and 5 bases at J, leaving 2 bases unmatched. Per the germline V gene, CDR1 is MNHEY and CDR2 is SMNVEV (reference sequence). This CDR3 has 13 amino acids. CDR3 DNA sequence: TGTGCCAGCAGTTGGACAGGTGACAATGAGCAGTTCTTC. Protein: CASSWTGDNEQFF.

A few counts support this clonotype. V gene TRBV4-1 combines with J gene TRBJ1-1; no definite D call. The germline gives CDR1 MGHRA, CDR2 YSYEKL. The length of the CDR3 is 16 residues. Trimming removed 4 bases at V and 5 bases at J, with 20 bases between. The chain's CDR3 is CASSPAGSRLPTEAFF. The CDR3 DNA follows: TGCGCCAGCAGCCCGGCCGGGAGCCGATTACCGACTGAAGCTTTCTTT.